The rows below give T cell receptor beta chains drawn from one sample of a study of siplizumab effects on memory and regulatory T cells. Produced via immunoSEQ multiplex PCR; TCRdb's table is partial and in-frame only. There are 90,000 to 140,000 clones in the sample; under 95% occur only once, and about 0.32% lies in the top ten. Specimen: CD4+ T cells sorted from blood. Receptor source: a human donor in good health. Both conserved end residues are part of each CDR3. A D gene is named only where the DNA matches it firmly.

TRBV6-1	.	CASSSPAGRDYGYTF
TRBV6-5	.	CASRLLGSYGYTF
TRBV30	.	CAWTTGLEQYF
TRBV6-1	.	CASSESGHKSYEQYF
TRBV5-1	.	CASSFGRVGDGYTF
TRBV6-5	TRBD2	CASSRLAGDSNEQFF
TRBV5-4	TRBD1	CASSKDGTGSYEQYF
TRBV5-4	TRBD2	CASSTGLAGGRSDTQYF
TRBV19	.	CASSIYREEAFF
TRBV5-4	TRBD2	CASSSMTSGGAVEQFF
TRBV27	.	CASSLYNSPLHF
TRBV7-9	TRBD1	CASSLTTGRMNTEAFF
TRBV6-5	.	CATSGGLGAEAFF
TRBV6-4	TRBD1	CASSDSGQGIQETQYF
TRBV5-5	.	CASSLGGYYEQYF
TRBV7-2	.	CASSPLSSWGAPEAFF
TRBV5-1	.	CASSSNRAQGGYTF
TRBV2	TRBD1	CASSGQGARTEAFF
TRBV27	.	CASSVRGHYEQYF
TRBV6-5	.	CASSYSPRASGTEAFF
TRBV4-3	TRBD1	CASSQGARGLGNTEAFF
TRBV9	.	CASSVDAGQTILDTQYF
TRBV5-4	.	CASSLNTDNTEAFF
TRBV11-3	.	CASSFGQNYGYTF
TRBV4-1	TRBD2	CASSQDRLAGVGEQYF
TRBV4-3	.	CASSQERGMGGYTF
TRBV19	.	CASRETVLSNQPQHF
TRBV19	.	CASVDSSYNSPLHF
TRBV4-1	.	CASSGGPTDTQYF
TRBV20-1	.	CSARDGYEQYF
TRBV11-1	.	CASSLNNDQPQHF
TRBV23-1	.	CATKIRGVGPGALETQYF
TRBV5-1	.	CASSLGGIRDRQDYGYTF
TRBV27	TRBD2	CASRLSGGVADTQYF
TRBV7-2	.	CASSFDGNTEAFF
TRBV6-6	.	CASSLRQNEQYF
TRBV9	TRBD1	CASSIQTGVTEAFF
TRBV11-1	.	CASSTQLGSYGYTF